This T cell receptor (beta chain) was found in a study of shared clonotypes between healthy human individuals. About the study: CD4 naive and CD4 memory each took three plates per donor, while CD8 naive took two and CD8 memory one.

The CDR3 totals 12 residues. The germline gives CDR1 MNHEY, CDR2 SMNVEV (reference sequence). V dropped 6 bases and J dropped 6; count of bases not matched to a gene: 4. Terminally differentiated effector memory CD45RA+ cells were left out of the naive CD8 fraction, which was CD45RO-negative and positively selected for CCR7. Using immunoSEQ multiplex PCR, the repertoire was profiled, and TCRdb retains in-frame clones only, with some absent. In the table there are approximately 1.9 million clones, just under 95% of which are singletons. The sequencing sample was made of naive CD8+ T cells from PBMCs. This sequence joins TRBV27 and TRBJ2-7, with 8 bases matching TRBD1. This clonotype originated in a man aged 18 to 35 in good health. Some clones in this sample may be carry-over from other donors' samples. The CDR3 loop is CASSQGASEQYF. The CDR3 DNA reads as TGTGCCAGCAGCCAGGGGGCGAGCGAGCAGTACTTC.